These T cell receptor beta chains were read from a single sample in a study of blood T cell repertoires in COVID-19. Measured with immunoSEQ multiplex PCR; TCRdb has only the in-frame clones, and not every one. The repertoire holds about 390,000 clones, about 89% seen once, with about 2.5% in the top ten. What was sequenced was peripheral blood. The source is an older woman with COVID-19, enrolled during active disease. CDR3s include the opening cysteine and the closing phenylalanine or tryptophan. D genes are given only for firm matches. Rows give clone size only sometimes, using once, few, many, or a class for an expanded clone.

size: once
J: TRBJ1-4
D: -
V: TRBV13
CDR3: CASSLGRTRSNEKLFF
DNA: TGTGCCAGCAGCTTGGGTAGGACACGGTCAAATGAAAAACTGTTTTTT

size: -
J: TRBJ2-5
D: -
V: TRBV2
CDR3: CASSEMGLQETQYF
DNA: TGTGCCAGCAGTGAAATGGGGCTGCAAGAGACCCAGTACTTC

size: -
J: TRBJ2-7
D: TRBD1
V: TRBV23-1
CDR3: CASRPYPPGQGYEQYF
DNA: TGCGCCAGCAGGCCCTATCCGCCCGGACAGGGCTACGAGCAGTACTTC

size: -
J: TRBJ2-3
D: -
V: TRBV7-9
CDR3: CASTRAGVTDTQYF
DNA: TGTGCCAGCACCAGAGCAGGGGTCACAGATACGCAGTATTTT

size: -
J: TRBJ2-2
D: TRBD1
V: TRBV6-6
CDR3: CASSPPRDRWAGELFF
DNA: TGTGCCAGCAGTCCCCCCCGGGACAGGTGGGCCGGGGAGCTGTTTTTT

size: -
J: TRBJ2-2
D: TRBD2
V: TRBV7-3
CDR3: CASSLQLAGNTGELFF
DNA: TGTGCCAGCAGCTTACAGCTAGCGGGTAACACCGGGGAGCTGTTTTTT

size: -
J: TRBJ1-2
D: -
V: TRBV5-4
CDR3: CASSFGGDYGYTF
DNA: TGTGCCAGCAGCTTTGGGGGGGACTATGGCTACACCTTC

size: -
J: TRBJ2-7
D: TRBD2
V: TRBV30
CDR3: CACSGGNSYEQYF
DNA: TGTGCCTGCAGCGGGGGGAATTCCTACGAGCAGTACTTC

size: once
J: TRBJ2-1
D: -
V: TRBV19
CDR3: CASSIVRDDNEQFF
DNA: TGTGCCAGTAGTATAGTGCGGGATGACAATGAGCAGTTCTTC

size: -
J: TRBJ2-7
D: -
V: TRBV11-2
CDR3: CASSSGLSLEQYF
DNA: TGTGCCAGCAGCTCCGGACTCTCCTTGGAGCAGTACTTC

size: -
J: TRBJ1-5
D: TRBD1
V: TRBV5-5
CDR3: CASSPGQGGQPQHF
DNA: TGTGCCAGCAGCCCTGGACAGGGCGGTCAGCCCCAGCATTTT

size: -
J: TRBJ2-1
D: TRBD2
V: TRBV5-1
CDR3: CATTSGGASNEQFF
DNA: TGCGCCACCACTAGCGGGGGGGCATCCAATGAGCAGTTCTTC

size: -
J: TRBJ2-7
D: -
V: TRBV27
CDR3: CASSLWQGNPYEQYF
DNA: TGTGCCAGCAGTTTATGGCAGGGCAACCCCTACGAGCAGTACTTC